This TCR beta chain was captured in a study of metastatic and nonmetastatic thyroid tumors. Thyroid surgery had not been preceded by any treatment in any patient. Per the authors' pipeline: The distant-metastasis classifier for papillary thyroid cancer was built from CDR3 differences across clinicopathological groups. TCRdb ran MiXCR on the PCR reads. None of the V and J calls come from the authors' own analysis; TCRdb made them. The sample lists thousands of clones, 25% to 35% occurring once. The CDR3 is made up of 14 amino acids. Germline CDR1 and CDR2: LNHDA and SQIVND (reference sequence). With 9 bases clipped from V and 2 bases from J, the junction kept 9 bases outside the gene matches.

Sequenced: tumor tissue. This receptor was obtained from a female donor with papillary thyroid cancer or a benign thyroid nodule (not recorded which). Some clones in this sample may be carry-over from other donors' samples. The gene calls are TRBV19 and TRBJ1-1; TRBD1 agrees at 7 bases. CDR3 nucleotide sequence: TGTGCCAGCCGAAACAGGGGCGCCAACACTGAAGCTTTCTTT. This sequence encodes CASRNRGANTEAFF.